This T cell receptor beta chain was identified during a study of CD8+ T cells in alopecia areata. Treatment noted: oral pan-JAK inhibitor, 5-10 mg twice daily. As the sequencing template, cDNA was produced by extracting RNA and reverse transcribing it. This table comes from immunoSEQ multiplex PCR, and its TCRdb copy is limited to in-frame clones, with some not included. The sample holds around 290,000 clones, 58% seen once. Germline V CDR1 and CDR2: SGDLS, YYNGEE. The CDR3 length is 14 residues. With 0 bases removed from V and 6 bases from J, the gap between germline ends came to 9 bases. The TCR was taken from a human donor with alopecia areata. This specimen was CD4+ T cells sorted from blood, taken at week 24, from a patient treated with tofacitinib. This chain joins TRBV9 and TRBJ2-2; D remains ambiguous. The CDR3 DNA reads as TGTGCCAGCAGCGTAGCTTTGCATCCCGGGGAGCTGTTTTTT. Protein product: CASSVALHPGELFF. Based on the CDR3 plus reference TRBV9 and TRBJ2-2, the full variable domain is DSGVTQTPKHLITATGQRVTLRCSPRSGDLSVYWYQQSLDQGLQFLIQYYNGEERAKGNILERFSAQQFPDLHSELNLSSLELGDSALYFCASSVALHPGELFFGEGSRLTVL.